Listed below are T cell receptor beta chains from one sample, sequenced in a study of T cell changes during pregnancy in multiple sclerosis. Sequenced by immunoSEQ multiplex PCR; TCRdb stores in-frame clones only, minus some. The sample yields about 33,000 clones, around 93% seen once. The sequences come from CD4+ T cells from peripheral blood mononuclear cells, collected in the third trimester of pregnancy. These receptors were taken from a female donor in good health, enrolled as a control in a pregnancy study. Each CDR3 is given with its conserved first and last residue. The order of the fields is J gene, V gene, D gene, clone size, CDR3 DNA, CDR3 protein. D genes are given only for firm matches. The size entry is marked missing in some rows and otherwise reads once, few, many or a size class.

>TRBJ1-2|TRBV6-5|.|.
TGTGCCAGCACCCCCCGGAGGGAAGGATATGGCTACACCTTC
CASTPRREGYGYTF
>TRBJ2-7|TRBV28|.|.
TGTGCCAGCAGAACCGGACTATCCGACGAGCAGTACTTC
CASRTGLSDEQYF
>TRBJ1-1|TRBV7-2|TRBD1|.
TGTGCCAGCAGCTCTGACAGGGAGGACACTGAAGCTTTCTTT
CASSSDREDTEAFF
>TRBJ2-4|TRBV27|TRBD1|.
TGTGCCAGCAGGACACAGGGGAATGACATTCAGTACTTC
CASRTQGNDIQYF
>TRBJ2-3|TRBV5-1|.|.
TGCGCCAGCAGCTTAATGCGAACCACAGATACGCAGTATTTT
CASSLMRTTDTQYF
>TRBJ2-2|TRBV10-3|TRBD2|.
TGTGCCATCGGCGGGACCCCCCTAGGAAGCGGGACCATCCCCGGGGAGCTGTTTTTT
CAIGGTPLGSGTIPGELFF
>TRBJ2-5|TRBV5-4|TRBD1|.
TGTGCCAGCAGCTTGGGGACAGGGGGCACAGAGACCCAGTACTTC
CASSLGTGGTETQYF
>TRBJ1-1|TRBV5-1|.|.
TGCGCCAGCAGCTTGGGCGTGGGGGGAGGGGAAGCTTTCTTT
CASSLGVGGGEAFF
>TRBJ2-1|TRBV20-1|.|.
TGCAGTGCTCCCGCCTACAATGAGCAGTTCTTC
CSAPAYNEQFF
>TRBJ2-5|TRBV15|.|once
TGTGCCACCAGCAACGAGGGAAGAGAGACCCAGTACTTC
CATSNEGRETQYF
>TRBJ2-2|TRBV11-3|TRBD1|.
TGTGCCAGCAGCCCATGGACAGGAGACTACACCGGGGAGCTGTTTTTT
CASSPWTGDYTGELFF
>TRBJ2-7|TRBV25-1|TRBD1|.
TGTGCCAGCAGCGGACAGGGTCCCGCCGAGCAGTACTTC
CASSGQGPAEQYF
>TRBJ2-3|TRBV6-4|TRBD2|.
TGTGCCAGCAGTGACCGGGCGGGAGGGCCTACAGATACGCAGTATTTT
CASSDRAGGPTDTQYF